Each of the 24 T cell receptor beta chains below was sequenced from the same sample in a study of follicular helper T cells after annual influenza vaccination. Noted time point: 2014-2015 season, pre-vaccination. Generated by immunoSEQ multiplex PCR, the TCRdb table keeps only in-frame clones and is missing some. This table holds under 9,500 clones, about 80% found once. Sequences were derived from CXCR5+ CD38- circulating T follicular helper cells from blood, sampled on the day of influenza vaccination. Stated subset: circulating Tfh, non-naive CD4+CXCR5+PD-1+ (ICOS+CD38+ or ICOS-CD38-). These receptors came from an adult who received the influenza vaccine.

This clone appeared once. V usage is TRBV7-2 and J usage is TRBJ1-5; a weak D match, TRBD1 (5 bases). The length of the CDR3 is 17 residues. V was cut by 0 bases and J by 3 bases, with 15 bases left in between. CDR1 and CDR2 from the germline V gene are SGHTA and FQGNSA. Here the CDR3 reads CASSLAKGADFNQPQHF. The CDR3 coding sequence is TGTGCCAGCAGCTTAGCGAAAGGGGCGGACTTCAATCAGCCCCAGCATTTT.

This clone was seen a single time. The rearrangement joins TRBV30 to TRBJ2-7, with 8 bases aligning to TRBD1. This CDR3 has 14 amino acids. The trim removed 2 bases at V and 5 bases at J, leaving 8 bases unmatched. Per the germline V gene, CDR1 is GTSNPN and CDR2 is SVGIG (reference sequence). The CDR3: CAWSLGQGPHEQYF. The CDR3 DNA reads TGTGCCTGGAGTCTCGGACAGGGCCCCCACGAGCAGTACTTC.

This clone has a single count. CDR3 DNA: TGTGCCAGCAGTCGGGACAGGGATTTGGGCCAGCCCCAGCATTTT. It encodes CASSRDRDLGQPQHF. J is TRBJ1-5 and V is TRBV6-1; 9 nucleotides line up with TRBD1. Germline assignment: CDR1 MNHNS and CDR2 SASEGT. V lost 5 bases and J lost 7; bases outside the gene matches: 9. The CDR3 has 15 amino acids.

This chain uses TRBV7-2 with TRBJ2-2; D may be TRBD1 or TRBD2 (5 bases each). The CDR3 totals 14 residues. V was pared by 5 bases and J by 1 base, with 8 bases between. Germline V gene lookup returns CDR1 SGHTA and CDR2 FQGNSA. The CDR3 nucleotides read TGTGCCAGCAGCCGGGACCTGAACACCGGGGAGCTGTTTTTT. It encodes CASSRDLNTGELFF.

The chain has TRBV18 and TRBJ2-5; 9 nucleotides agree with TRBD1. V was clipped by 1 base and J by 5 bases; unmatched bases: 8. CDR1 KGHSH and CDR2 LQKENI come from the germline V gene. The CDR3 runs to 16 residues. CDR3 loop: CASSPRNRGQGETQYF. The CDR3 nucleotides read TGTGCCAGCTCACCACGGAACAGGGGGCAGGGGGAGACCCAGTACTTC.

This clone was recorded only once. This chain links TRBV7-2 with TRBJ2-3; TRBD1 or TRBD2 may be the D gene (5 bases each). This CDR3 spans 12 amino acids. Per the germline V gene, CDR1 is SGHTA and CDR2 is FQGNSA. V dropped 9 bases and J dropped 4 bases, with 11 bases sitting between them. The CDR3 nucleotides read TGTGCCAGTGAACTGGGGGCAGATACGCAGTATTTT. Its translation: CASELGADTQYF. The full variable domain, rest sourced from reference TRBV7-2 and TRBJ2-3, is GAGVSQSPSNKVTEKGKDVELRCDPISGHTALYWYRQSLGQGLEFLIYFQGNSAPDKSGLPSDRFSAERTGGSVSTLTIQRTQQEDSAVYLCASELGADTQYFGPGTRLTVL.

The rearrangement joins TRBV6-6 to TRBJ2-5, with 7 nucleotides matching TRBD2. The CDR3 loop spans 16 amino acids. The germline V gene has CDR1 MNHNY and CDR2 SVGAGI (reference sequence). Germline trimming cut 6 bases from V and 5 bases from J; bases unmatched to any gene: 15. The DNA for the CDR3 is TGTGCCAGCAGGGGAAGTGTAGCGGGCAACCTGGAGACCCAGTACTTC. It is translated as CASRGSVAGNLETQYF.

The chain joins TRBV6-5 to TRBJ2-2; D may be TRBD1 (5 bases). V dropped 6 bases and J dropped 4 bases, with 12 bases sitting between them. The CDR3 consists of 14 residues. From germline, CDR1 is MNHEY and CDR2 SVGAGI. The CDR3 nucleotides read TGTGCCAGCAGCCGACCGCAGGGCACCGGGGAGCTGTTTTTT. Translated: CASSRPQGTGELFF.

In this sample, this clone turned up a few times. The V and J genes are TRBV27 and TRBJ1-1; D is uncertain. Trimming stripped 4 bases from V and 1 base from J, with 7 bases between. CDR1 and CDR2 from the germline V gene are MNHEY and SMNVEV (reference sequence). This CDR3 is built from 13 residues. The CDR3 nucleotides are TGTGCCAGCAGTTATAACAGGAACACTGAAGCTTTCTTT. This gives the protein CASSYNRNTEAFF.

This clone showed up just once. The J gene is TRBJ1-1, the V gene TRBV9; TRBD1 aligns across 7 bases. This CDR3 spans 13 amino acids. V shed 4 bases and J 5 bases; nucleotides not matched to a gene: 5. The germline gives CDR1 SGDLS, CDR2 YYNGEE. CDR3 nucleotide sequence: TGTGCCAGCAGCCTACAGGGGTTTACTGAAGCTTTCTTT. Protein: CASSLQGFTEAFF.

The rearrangement links TRBV7-2 to TRBJ2-5, with 8 bases lining up with TRBD2. The V gene end was trimmed by 3 bases and the J gene end by 5 bases; junction bases not matched to a gene: 11. The CDR3 spans 16 residues. Germline V gene data show CDR1 as SGHTA and CDR2 as FQGNSA. CDR3 sequence (DNA): TGTGCCAGCAGCTTCCAATCCAGCGGGGGTAAGGAGACCCAGTACTTC. Encoded protein: CASSFQSSGGKETQYF.

V is TRBV15 and J is TRBJ1-5; D not resolved. This CDR3 region has 15 residues. Germline V gene lookup returns CDR1 LNHNV and CDR2 YYDKDF (reference sequence). The V gene lost 0 bases and the J gene lost 0 bases, with 6 bases spanning the gap. The CDR3 here is CATSRDPYSNQPQHF. The CDR3 bases are TGTGCCACCAGCAGAGATCCGTATAGCAATCAGCCCCAGCATTTT. The whole variable domain, remainder taken from reference TRBV15 and TRBJ1-5, is DAMVIQNPRYQVTQFGKPVTLSCSQTLNHNVMYWYQQKSSQAPKLLFHYYDKDFNNEADTPDNFQSRRPNTSFCFLDIRSPGLGDTAMYLCATSRDPYSNQPQHFGDGTRLSIL.

The V gene is TRBV7-3, the J gene TRBJ2-1; TRBD2 agrees at 9 bases. The V and J ends lost 4 bases and 2 bases, in that order; junction bases with no gene match: 3. The CDR3 has 15 amino acids. The germline CDR1 and CDR2 sequences are SGHTA and FQGTGA. CDR3 DNA sequence: TGTGCCAGCAGCTCGATAGCGGGGGCCTACAATGAGCAGTTCTTC. This sequence encodes CASSSIAGAYNEQFF.

The chain has TRBV18 and TRBJ2-7, with D unresolved. The CDR3 consists of 16 residues. Between the trimmed V and J ends, which lost 4 bases and 2 bases, there was a span of 18 bases. Germline CDR1 reads KGHSH; CDR2 reads LQKENI. CDR3 residues: CASSQQRPKLPYEQYF. CDR3 sequence (DNA): TGTGCCAGCTCACAACAGAGACCCAAACTACCCTACGAGCAGTACTTC. Full variable domain (missing parts from reference TRBV18 and TRBJ2-7): NAGVMQNPRHLVRRRGQEARLRCSPMKGHSHVYWYRQLPEEGLKFMVYLQKENIIDESGMPKERFSAEFPKEGPSILRIQQVVRGDSAAYFCASSQQRPKLPYEQYFGPGTRLTVT.

V and J are TRBV27 and TRBJ2-7; the match to TRBD2 covers 8 bases. The CDR3 is 13 residues long. V was clipped by 9 bases and J by 5 bases; unmatched bases: 9. Germline lookup yields CDR1 MNHEY and CDR2 SMNVEV (reference sequence). The CDR3 is CASPREALHEQYF. The CDR3 region has the DNA TGTGCCAGTCCGCGGGAGGCCCTCCACGAGCAGTACTTC.

The chain employs TRBV6-5 and TRBJ2-3; D may be TRBD1 (5 bases). The V end lost 4 bases, the J end lost 1 base, and 6 bases lay between the germline ends. The germline gives CDR1 MNHEY, CDR2 SVGAGI. The CDR3 loop spans 13 amino acids. The CDR3 DNA reads as TGTGCCAGCAGTTTAGGGGGCACAGATACGCAGTATTTT. As protein: CASSLGGTDTQYF.

V usage is TRBV5-1 and J usage is TRBJ1-1, with 10 bases aligning to TRBD1. The junction had 7 bases not matched to a gene; V was cut back by 4 bases and J by 1 base. CDR3 length: 16 residues. The germline V gene encodes CDR1 SGHRS and CDR2 YFSETQ. The CDR3 DNA is TGCGCCAGCAGCGACCGACAGGGGGCCGCGAACACTGAAGCTTTCTTT. It yields the protein CASSDRQGAANTEAFF.

This chain joins TRBV5-6 and TRBJ2-2; D could derive from TRBD1 or TRBD2 (5 bases each). Germline CDR1 and CDR2: SGHDT and YYEEEE. Trimming shortened V by 6 bases and J by 1 base, and 16 bases separated the two germline ends. The length of the CDR3 is 16 residues. CDR3: CASTLPGRVNTGELFF. In DNA form, the CDR3 reads TGTGCCAGCACCCTCCCGGGACGAGTGAACACCGGGGAGCTGTTTTTT.

The chain combines TRBV7-2 with TRBJ2-7; possibly TRBD2 for D (6 bases). From germline, CDR1 is SGHTA and CDR2 FQGNSA. V was pared by 5 bases and J by 3 bases, with 20 bases between. This CDR3 region has 16 residues. CDR3: CASSQGVGRGYYEQYF. The CDR3 DNA sequence: TGTGCCAGCAGCCAAGGGGTTGGGCGGGGATACTACGAGCAGTACTTC.

The genes are TRBV6-6 and TRBJ1-5; D ambiguous. CDR1 MNHNY and CDR2 SVGAGI come from the germline V gene (reference sequence). The CDR3 sequence is 12 residues long. The ends were cut back, 0 bases at V and 12 bases at J, with 9 bases in the middle. The chain's CDR3 is CASSYSSKGQHF. In DNA, the CDR3 is TGTGCCAGCAGTTACTCGTCTAAGGGCCAGCATTTT.

There are a few counts of this clone. The V and J genes are TRBV14 and TRBJ2-3; D perhaps matches TRBD1 (5 bases). The CDR3 length is 14 residues. Deletions cut 3 bases from V and 2 bases from J, with 9 bases between. The germline gives CDR1 SGHDN, CDR2 FVKESK. CDR3 in DNA: TGTGCCAGCAGCCAGGGGCACCACACAGATACGCAGTATTTT. Amino acid sequence: CASSQGHHTDTQYF. The full variable domain, its missing parts supplied by reference TRBV14 and TRBJ2-3, is EAGVTQFPSHSVIEKGQTVTLRCDPISGHDNLYWYRRVMGKEIKFLLHFVKESKQDESGMPNNRFLAERTGGTYSTLKVQPAELEDSGVYFCASSQGHHTDTQYFGPGTRLTVL.

This sequence joins TRBV6-1 and TRBJ1-2; TRBD1 might be the D (5 bases). Germline V gene data show CDR1 as MNHNS and CDR2 as SASEGT. This CDR3 is built from 13 residues. The germline V and J ends were trimmed by 7 bases and 5 bases, with 14 bases remaining between them. Here the CDR3 DNA reads TGTGCCAGCAAATTAGGGACGGAGTATGGCTACACCTTC. This translates into CASKLGTEYGYTF.

The chain couples TRBV4-3 to TRBJ2-3; D is uncertain. CDR1 and CDR2 (germline): LGHNA, YSLEER. Trimming pared 1 base from V and 1 base from J, leaving 12 bases between. The CDR3 covers 16 residues. The DNA of the CDR3 is TGCGCCAGCAGCCAAGCGGATGCAGCTGGCACAGATACGCAGTATTTT. It translates to CASSQADAAGTDTQYF.

The chain uses TRBV18 and TRBJ2-5; D is uncertain. Germline values: CDR1 KGHSH, CDR2 LQKENI. V lost 1 base to trimming and J lost 3 bases, with 0 bases between them. This CDR3 has 11 residues. The chain's CDR3 is CASSPQETQYF. The CDR3 coding sequence is TGTGCCAGCTCACCACAAGAGACCCAGTACTTC.